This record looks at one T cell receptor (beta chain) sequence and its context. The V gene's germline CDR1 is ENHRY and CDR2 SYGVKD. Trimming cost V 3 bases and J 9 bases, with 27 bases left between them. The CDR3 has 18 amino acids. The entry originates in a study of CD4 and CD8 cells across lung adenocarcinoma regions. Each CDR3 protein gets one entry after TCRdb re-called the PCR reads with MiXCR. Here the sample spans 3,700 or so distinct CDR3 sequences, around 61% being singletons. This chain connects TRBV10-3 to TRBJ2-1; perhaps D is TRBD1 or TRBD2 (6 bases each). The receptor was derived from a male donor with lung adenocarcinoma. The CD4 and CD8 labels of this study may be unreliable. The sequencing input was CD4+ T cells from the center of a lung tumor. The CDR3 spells CAISEAGPGRGKQSEQFF. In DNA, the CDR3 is TGTGCCATCAGTGAAGCGGGTCCGGGCAGGGGAAAACAAAGTGAGCAGTTCTTC.